The T cell receptor (beta chain) under discussion was sequenced for a study of CD8+ T cells in alopecia areata (dated by TCRdb to about 2018). Regarding the research as a whole: The treated patients took part in an open-label pilot trial in which moderate-to-severe alopecia areata was treated with oral tofacitinib at 5 to 10 mg twice daily. Patients stayed on tofacitinib for 6 to 18 months and then had 6 months of follow-up off drug so that delayed response and recurrence could be assessed. In treated patients, disease severity was measured using the SALT score, which gives the percentage of scalp surface area affected. To study T cell clonal expansion in alopecia areata, the researchers applied high-throughput TCRbeta sequencing to both the C3H/HeJ mouse model and human patients. In humans, TCRbeta sequencing was performed on scalp tissue and on sorted CD4+ and CD8+ peripheral blood T cells from healthy controls and from patients with patchy or totalis/universalis alopecia areata. Biopsies were taken from tofacitinib-treated patients at baseline and at 4 and 24 weeks of treatment, and a later scalp biopsy was taken in several of the tofacitinib-treated patients. Clonality in the scalp was compared among normal scalp (n=4), patchy alopecia areata scalp (n=8), and alopecia totalis/universalis scalp (n=8). RNA was extracted with the PAXgene miRNA kit for fixed scalp, the miRNeasy kit for PBMCs, and the RNeasy kit for mouse skin. TCRbeta CDR3 regions were amplified by immunoSEQ multiplex PCR with 35 Vbeta forward and 13 Jbeta reverse primers.

Overall study results and their limits: The treated cohort was small, with a single nonresponder, so links between baseline CD8+ expansion and response need larger studies. Many expanded lesional clones were found to persist in scalp and blood during tofacitinib treatment, and relapse after treatment cessation may be partly explained by this persistence. TCR sequences shared between patients were less clear than in mice, possibly partly because of HLA diversity in the patient population. With tofacitinib, both scalp clonality and the number of expanded CD8+ clones among the top 100 scalp clones went down significantly. Resident alphabeta T cells in normal human skin are also sequenced, complicating scalp TCR repertoire analysis, unlike mouse skin dominated by gammadelta T cells. Compared with normal scalp, lesional scalp, particularly in alopecia totalis/universalis, had higher clonality and more expanded CD8+ clones, which suggests antigenic drive.

The CDR3 covers 14 residues, taking in both the cysteine and the phenylalanine. The CDR3 DNA has 42 bases and is translated from base 1. V and J lose 3 bases and 4 bases, and a span of 12 bases separates them. From the germline V gene, CDR1 is SGHVS and CDR2 is FNYEAQ. With regard to this clone: The antigen it binds to is not known. Qualities for individual bases were not recorded, and no much larger clone is one base off.

Library construction relied on the immunoSEQ multiplex PCR assay. To provide template for TCR sequencing, every sample had RNA extracted and reverse transcribed into cDNA. First-strand cDNA was synthesized using SuperScript III with a 2:1 mix of oligo-dT and random hexamers. A synthetic immune receptor repertoire was used to assess amplification bias, and residual bias was removed computationally. In the paper's pipeline: Raw reads were preprocessed for error removal, and CDR3 was defined according to IMGT conventions as running from the conserved cysteine to phenylalanine. Clonality was calculated as 1 minus Shannon entropy normalized by log2 of the number of productive unique TCRs. Whether scalp clones were CD4 or CD8 was inferred by matching scalp TCRbeta sequences against CD4 and CD8 repertoires sorted from blood. The table comes from immuneACCESS by way of TCRdb, which keeps in-frame sequences with V and J called. Part of the clones is missing from these tables; in studies checked, under half for an unresolved V gene and the rest for unknown reasons. The V and J calls and clone size are taken from that table; D and trimming were inferred from the DNA. This sample comprises around 160,000 clones, about 60% of them detected only once. Approximately 14% of the sample is held by the ten biggest clonotypes.

Per the publication, the time point label means: 20 to 30 weeks on oral tofacitinib. The treatment or condition label here, explained by the study, means: oral pan-JAK inhibitor, 5-10 mg twice daily. Peripheral blood and lesional scalp punch biopsies were obtained from patients with alopecia areata. PBMCs were isolated by density centrifugation and stained for CD3, CD4 and CD8, after which CD4+ and CD8+ T cells were sorted on a FACSAria. This chain joins TRBV7-6 to TRBJ2-5; the D gene cannot be named for sure. This receptor was obtained from a human donor with alopecia areata. The specimen comprised CD4+ T cells sorted from blood, sampled at week 24, from a patient treated with tofacitinib. The nucleotides are TGTGCCAGCAGCTTGGCCGGTCTGCCAGAGACCCAGTACTTC. This gives the protein CASSLAGLPETQYF.